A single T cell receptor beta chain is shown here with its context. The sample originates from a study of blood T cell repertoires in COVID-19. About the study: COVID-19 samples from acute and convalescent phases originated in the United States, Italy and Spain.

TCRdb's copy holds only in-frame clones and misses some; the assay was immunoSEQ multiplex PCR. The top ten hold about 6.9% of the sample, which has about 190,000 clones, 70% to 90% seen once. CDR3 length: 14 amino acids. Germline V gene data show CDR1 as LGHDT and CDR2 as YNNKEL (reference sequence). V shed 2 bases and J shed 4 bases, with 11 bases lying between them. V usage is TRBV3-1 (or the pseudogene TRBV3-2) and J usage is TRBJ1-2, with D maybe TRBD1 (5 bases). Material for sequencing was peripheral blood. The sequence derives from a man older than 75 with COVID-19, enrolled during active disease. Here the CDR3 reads CASSQTTAVYGYTF. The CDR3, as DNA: TGTGCCAGCAGCCAAACGACAGCAGTCTATGGCTACACCTTC.